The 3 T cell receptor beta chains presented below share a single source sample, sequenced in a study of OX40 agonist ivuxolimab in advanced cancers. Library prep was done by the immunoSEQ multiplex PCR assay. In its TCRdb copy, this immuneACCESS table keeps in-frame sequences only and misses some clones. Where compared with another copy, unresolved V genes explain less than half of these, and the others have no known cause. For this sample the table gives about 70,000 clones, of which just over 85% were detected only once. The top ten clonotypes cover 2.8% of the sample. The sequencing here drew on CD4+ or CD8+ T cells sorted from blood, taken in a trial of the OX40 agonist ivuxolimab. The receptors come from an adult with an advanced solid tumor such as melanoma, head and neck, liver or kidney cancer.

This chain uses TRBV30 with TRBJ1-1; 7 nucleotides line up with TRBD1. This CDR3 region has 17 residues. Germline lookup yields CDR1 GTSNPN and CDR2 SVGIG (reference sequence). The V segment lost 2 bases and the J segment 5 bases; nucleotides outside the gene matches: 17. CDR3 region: CAWSNVGGGSAKTEAFF. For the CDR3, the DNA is TGTGCCTGGAGTAACGTAGGAGGGGGCTCGGCGAAGACTGAAGCTTTCTTT.

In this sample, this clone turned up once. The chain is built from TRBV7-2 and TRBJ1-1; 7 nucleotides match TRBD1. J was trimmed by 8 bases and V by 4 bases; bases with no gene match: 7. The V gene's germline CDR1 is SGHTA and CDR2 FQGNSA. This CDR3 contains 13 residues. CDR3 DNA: TGTGCCAGCAGCTCCTCGCCGGGACAGGAAGCTTTCTTT. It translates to CASSSSPGQEAFF.

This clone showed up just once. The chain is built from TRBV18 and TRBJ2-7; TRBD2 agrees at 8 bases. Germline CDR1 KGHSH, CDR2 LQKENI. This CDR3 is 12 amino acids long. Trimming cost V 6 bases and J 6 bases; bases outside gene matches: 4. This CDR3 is CASSGGGREQYF. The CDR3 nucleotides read TGTGCCAGCTCGGGCGGGGGGCGCGAGCAGTACTTC.